This entry lists 25 T cell receptor beta chains sequenced from one sample in a study of CD8+CD57+ T cells in acquired aplastic anemia. TCR beta VDJ and CDR3 profiling used genomic DNA as template. MiXCR, applied by TCRdb to the reads, yields one record per CDR3 protein. Of 150,000 to 200,000 distinct CDR3 sequences listed, roughly half are singletons. Only patients with CD8+CD57+ cell expansion on flow cytometry were chosen for sequencing. Material for sequencing was sorted CD4+, CD8+, or CD8+CD57+ T cells (not recorded which) from PBMCs. These receptors all come from a human donor with aplastic anemia.

The chain recombines TRBV2 with TRBJ1-5, with D unresolved. The germline CDR1 and CDR2 sequences are SNHLY and FYNNEI. The CDR3 contains 15 residues. V gave up 5 bases and J gave up 2 bases, with 13 bases separating them. The CDR3, as DNA: TGTGCCAGCAGTCTCGGGTATGACGGCAATCAGCCCCAGCATTTT. As protein: CASSLGYDGNQPQHF.

This chain links TRBV15 with TRBJ2-2, with D perhaps matching TRBD2 (6 bases). The V gene lost 9 bases and the J gene lost 6 bases, with 20 bases spanning the gap. The CDR3 is 15 amino acids. Germline V gene sequence: CDR1 LNHNV, CDR2 YYDKDF (reference sequence). CDR3 sequence: CATAVRAGGAGELFF. The CDR3 DNA reads as TGTGCCACAGCGGTTAGGGCAGGAGGGGCCGGGGAGCTGTTTTTT.

Many counts were recorded for this clonotype. The chain links TRBV4-2 to TRBJ2-5; 9 bases are a match to TRBD1. The CDR3 has 14 residues. V lost 6 bases and J lost 5; bases outside the gene matches: 7. In germline, CDR1 is LGHNA, CDR2 YNFKEQ. The CDR3 protein is CASSFGTGPETQYF. CDR3 in DNA: TGTGCCAGCAGTTTCGGGACAGGGCCGGAGACCCAGTACTTC.

The chain uses TRBV2 and TRBJ2-7; D is undetermined. The CDR3 is 13 amino acids. Germline V gene data show CDR1 as SNHLY and CDR2 as FYNNEI. V lost 6 bases and J lost 3, with 12 bases in between. The CDR3 DNA reads as TGTGCCAGCAGCTTCACCCAATTCTACGAGCAGTACTTC. The encoded protein is CASSFTQFYEQYF.

The genes are TRBV7-2 and TRBJ1-2; perhaps TRBD1 as D (6 bases). The CDR3 runs 14 residues. The V end was cut by 5 bases, the J end by 0 bases, with 10 bases between. Germline CDR1 SGHTA, CDR2 FQGNSA. The CDR3 DNA reads as TGTGCCAGCAGCGACAGGTCCGCTAACTATGGCTACACCTTC. Its translation is CASSDRSANYGYTF.

A word on this clonotype: This may arise from a read error, as a much more abundant clone is one base away. The V gene is TRBV6-5, the J gene TRBJ1-1; D is uncertain. Germline values: CDR1 MNHEY, CDR2 SVGAGI. CDR3 length equals 15 residues. V was shortened by 6 bases and J by 6 bases, with 20 bases between the two germline ends. Here the CDR3 reads CASRSRYGRSAEAFF. CDR3 nucleotides: TGTGCCAGCAGATCAAGGTACGGGCGCAGTGCTGAAGCTTTCTTT.

This chain joins TRBV2 and TRBJ1-2; D is ambiguous. V shed 5 bases and J shed 4 bases, with 17 bases lying between them. Germline V gene data show CDR1 as SNHLY and CDR2 as FYNNEI. The CDR3 covers 15 residues. The CDR3 spells CASSPWRDMGYGYTF. DNA of the CDR3: TGTGCCAGCAGTCCGTGGCGCGATATGGGCTATGGCTACACCTTC.

This clonotype was detected ten times or more. This chain connects TRBV2 to TRBJ1-1; D is possibly TRBD1 (5 bases). Germline CDR1 reads SNHLY; CDR2 reads FYNNEI. The CDR3 is 15 residues long. Trimming cost V 6 bases and J 4 bases, with 18 bases left between them. CDR3 region: CASSLSLGGVTEAFF. CDR3 DNA sequence: TGTGCCAGCAGCCTGAGCCTCGGGGGGGTCACTGAAGCTTTCTTT.

This clonotype was seen a handful of times. The chain combines TRBV10-3 with TRBJ1-1, with 8 positions matching TRBD1. CDR3 length: 14 amino acids. V gave up 8 bases and J gave up 1 base; unmatched junction bases: 6. Germline V gene lookup returns CDR1 ENHRY and CDR2 SYGVKD. CDR3 sequence (DNA): TGTGCCATCCGACAGGGGATCGGGAACACTGAAGCTTTCTTT. It is translated as CAIRQGIGNTEAFF.

This clonotype was counted at least ten times. This chain connects TRBV2 to TRBJ1-1; TRBD1 agrees at 7 bases. The CDR3 is made up of 13 amino acids. V lost 8 bases, J lost 0 bases, and 3 bases stayed unmatched. Germline CDR1 SNHLY, CDR2 FYNNEI. In DNA form, the CDR3 reads TGTGCCAGCGGGACAGACATGAACACTGAAGCTTTCTTT. As protein: CASGTDMNTEAFF. The entire variable domain, with the rest obtained from reference TRBV2 and TRBJ1-1, is as follows: EPEVTQTPSHQVTQMGQEVILRCVPISNHLYFYWYRQILGQKVEFLVSFYNNEISEKSEIFDDQFSVERPDGSNFTLKIRSTKLEDSAMYFCASGTDMNTEAFFGQGTRLTVV.

The gene calls are TRBV10-3 and TRBJ1-4; D uncertain. CDR1 is ENHRY, CDR2 SYGVKD, per germline. V was trimmed by 0 bases and J by 3 bases, leaving 5 bases between them. The CDR3 runs 14 residues. CDR3 sequence reads: CAISESLANEKLFF. The CDR3 DNA reads TGTGCCATCAGTGAGTCCCTTGCTAATGAAAAACTGTTTTTT.

Note on this clonotype: The germline gene is not matched at one end of the junction; a read error may be the cause. The rearrangement joins TRBV5-1 to TRBJ2-7; D unclear. Germline CDR1 is SGHRS and CDR2 is YFSETQ. The CDR3 is 11 amino acids. CDR3 sequence: CASSSEYEQHF. CDR3 coding DNA: TGCGCCAGCAGCTCGGAGTACGAGCAGCACTTC.

This chain joins TRBV28 and TRBJ1-1; D is uncertain. Looked up from germline, CDR1 is MDHEN and CDR2 is SYDVKM. Between the trimmed V and J ends, which lost 2 bases and 1 base, there was a span of 11 bases. The CDR3 totals 15 residues. The CDR3 sequence is CASSLSHGKNTEAFF. DNA of the CDR3: TGTGCCAGCAGTTTAAGTCACGGAAAGAACACTGAAGCTTTCTTT.

In its sample, this clonotype was seen many times. This chain joins TRBV4-2 and TRBJ1-1; 7 bases are shared with TRBD1. The junction had 8 bases not matched to a gene; V was cut back by 4 bases and J by 12 bases. Germline CDR1 and CDR2: LGHNA and YNFKEQ. The CDR3 is made up of 12 amino acids. The DNA of the CDR3 is TGTGCCAGCAGCCTCGGACAGGTTGGAACTTTCTTT. The encoded protein is CASSLGQVGTFF.

Worth noting for this clonotype: With a much larger clone just one base away, this may be a read error. V gene TRBV2 combines with J gene TRBJ2-5, with a weak D call TRBD2 (8 bases). CDR1 and CDR2 (germline): SNHLY, FYNNEI. Deletions cut 6 bases from V and 2 bases from J, with 16 bases between. The CDR3 has 15 amino acids. The CDR3 coding sequence is TGTGCCAGCAGCGTAGCGGGACAGCCTCAAGAGACCCAGTACTTC. Protein: CASSVAGQPQETQYF.

The chain links TRBV5-4 to TRBJ2-1; D may be TRBD1 (5 bases). Germline CDR1 and CDR2: SGHNT and YYREEE (reference sequence). V was pared by 5 bases and J by 5 bases, with 14 bases between. CDR3 length equals 14 residues. CDR3: CASSYAQGHNEQFF. For the CDR3, the DNA is TGTGCCAGCAGTTATGCCCAGGGCCACAATGAGCAGTTCTTC.

This clonotype has ten or more counts. The chain employs TRBV5-1 and TRBJ2-5; D may be TRBD2 (5 bases). Per germline, CDR1 SGHRS and CDR2 YFSETQ. The CDR3 spans 15 residues. Trimming pared 1 base from V and 1 base from J, leaving 11 bases between. The CDR3, as DNA: TGCGCCAGCAGCTTGAGGCTCGCGGGCCAAGAGACCCAGTACTTC. Its translation is CASSLRLAGQETQYF.

The V and J genes are TRBV10-3 and TRBJ2-5; D is possibly TRBD2 (6 bases). Trimming took off 4 bases at V and 5 bases at J, with 8 bases between the two ends. The CDR3 is made up of 12 amino acids. Germline CDR1 is ENHRY and CDR2 is SYGVKD. CDR3 nucleotides: TGTGCCATCAGTGGTGGGGGGGAGACCCAGTACTTC. This translates into CAISGGGETQYF.

This rearrangement joins TRBV7-2 to TRBJ1-1; D ambiguous. The germline V gene has CDR1 SGHTA and CDR2 FQGNSA. Trimming shortened V by 6 bases and J by 11 bases, and 13 bases separated the two germline ends. CDR3 length equals 11 residues. In nucleotides, the CDR3 is TGTGCCAGCAGTTTCAGGTCTGGGGCTTTCTTT. Residues: CASSFRSGAFF.

This clonotype appeared many times. The CDR3 sequence: CASTPRGGGIGYEQYF. For the CDR3, the DNA is TGTGCCAGTACCCCTCGGGGCGGGGGCATTGGGTACGAGCAGTACTTC. The genes are TRBV19 and TRBJ2-7; tentatively, D is TRBD2 (7 bases). Trimming pared 7 bases from V and 4 bases from J, leaving 23 bases between. CDR3 length equals 16 residues. Per germline, CDR1 LNHDA and CDR2 SQIVND (reference sequence).

This clonotype was counted many times. The V gene is TRBV5-1, the J gene TRBJ1-4, with 7 bases aligning to TRBD1. V trimming: 3 bases; J trimming: 3 bases; junction bases outside the gene matches: 8. Per germline, CDR1 SGHRS and CDR2 YFSETQ. This CDR3 contains 16 residues. The CDR3 sequence is CASSSRQGRSNEKLFF. CDR3 nucleotides: TGCGCCAGCAGCTCAAGACAGGGCCGCTCTAATGAAAAACTGTTTTTT.

DNA for the CDR3: TGCGCCAGCAGCTTGGAGGTATCGGTTAAAGGAGAGACCCAGTACTTC. Amino acid sequence: CASSLEVSVKGETQYF. The rearrangement links TRBV5-1 to TRBJ2-5; D not certain. The CDR3 contains 16 residues. Germline V CDR1 and CDR2: SGHRS, YFSETQ. Trimming removed 0 bases at V and 4 bases at J, with 16 bases between.

The genes are TRBV10-1 and TRBJ2-7; 9 bases agree with TRBD1. Germline loops: CDR1 WNHNN, CDR2 SYGVQD (reference sequence). V was clipped by 7 bases and J by 3 bases; unmatched bases: 10. This CDR3 has 15 amino acids. The DNA for the CDR3 is TGCGCCAGCAATCCGGGACAGGGTTCCAACTACGAGCAGTACTTC. Its protein product is CASNPGQGSNYEQYF.

The DNA of the CDR3 is TGTGCCAGCAGCCAACAGGGATGGCAAGAGACCCAGTACTTC. It specifies CASSQQGWQETQYF. The chain uses TRBV3-1 and TRBJ2-5, with D maybe TRBD1 (5 bases). Germline V gene sequence: CDR1 LGHDT, CDR2 YNNKEL (reference sequence). This CDR3 comprises 14 residues. Trimming stripped 2 bases from V and 2 bases from J, with 9 bases between.

The chain carries TRBV6-2 or TRBV6-3 and TRBJ2-1; 7 nucleotides align to TRBD2. The CDR3 length is 16 residues. Germline loops: CDR1 MNHEY, CDR2 SVGEGT. V was clipped by 2 bases and J by 3 bases; unmatched bases: 7. The DNA of the CDR3 is TGTGCCAGCAGTTACCCGCCCGGGACTATCTACAATGAGCAGTTCTTC. As protein: CASSYPPGTIYNEQFF.